These 6 T cell receptor beta chains were all obtained from the same sample, sequenced in a study of blood T cell repertoires in COVID-19. Libraries were prepared by immunoSEQ multiplex PCR; TCRdb keeps only in-frame clonotypes and omits some of them. The repertoire holds over 200,000 clones, with around 87% as singletons. Sequencing input: peripheral blood. These receptors came from a woman aged 45-65 years with acute or convalescent COVID-19.

The chain has TRBV9 and TRBJ1-1; no firm D call. Trimming removed 1 base from V and 1 base from J, with 5 bases in between. The germline V gene has CDR1 SGDLS and CDR2 YYNGEE. The CDR3 is made up of 13 amino acids. The CDR3 DNA reads as TGTGCCAGCAGCGTATTCCAGAACACTGAAGCTTTCTTT. Translation gives CASSVFQNTEAFF.

The chain combines TRBV6-5 with TRBJ2-2, with a tentative D call TRBD2 (5 bases). The CDR3 length is 15 residues. The V end lost 2 bases, the J end lost 7 bases, and 14 bases lay between the germline ends. Germline CDR1 and CDR2: MNHEY and SVGAGI. CDR3 nucleotides: TGTGCCAGCAGTTACGGGAGAAGAAAAGGCGGGGAGCTGTTTTTT. This translates into CASSYGRRKGGELFF.

The chain combines TRBV4-1 with TRBJ2-7; D ambiguous. Between the trimmed V and J ends, which lost 1 base and 6 bases, there was a span of 10 bases. This CDR3 comprises 13 residues. Germline V CDR1 and CDR2: MGHRA, YSYEKL. The CDR3 DNA is TGCGCCAGCAGCCAAGGCCGGGTTGGCGAGCAGTACTTC. Encoded protein: CASSQGRVGEQYF.

The V gene is TRBV21-1, the J gene TRBJ2-1; TRBD1 reflects the table's D call only, with no check against the DNA. TRBV21-1 is tagged as a pseudogene. The CDR3 totals 14 residues. The CDR3 nucleotides read TGTGCCAGTAATCGATGGGGCGCCTACAATGAGCAGTTCTTC. This encodes CASNRWGAYNEQFF.

The genes are TRBV2 and TRBJ1-5; unclear D gene. Germline CDR1 SNHLY, CDR2 FYNNEI. V lost 7 bases to trimming and J lost 7 bases, with 11 bases between them. This CDR3 is built from 12 residues. This CDR3 is CASKASGQPQHF. As DNA, the CDR3 is TGTGCCAGCAAGGCTAGCGGGCAGCCCCAGCATTTT.

DNA for the CDR3: TGTGCCAGCAGGCCTCTTTGGCGGGCAAACACTGAAGCTTTCTTT. This translates into CASRPLWRANTEAFF. V and J are TRBV27 and TRBJ1-1; D gene unclear. The CDR3 has 15 amino acids. V lost 6 bases, J lost 2 bases, and 16 bases lay in between. The germline CDR1 and CDR2 sequences are MNHEY and SMNVEV (reference sequence).